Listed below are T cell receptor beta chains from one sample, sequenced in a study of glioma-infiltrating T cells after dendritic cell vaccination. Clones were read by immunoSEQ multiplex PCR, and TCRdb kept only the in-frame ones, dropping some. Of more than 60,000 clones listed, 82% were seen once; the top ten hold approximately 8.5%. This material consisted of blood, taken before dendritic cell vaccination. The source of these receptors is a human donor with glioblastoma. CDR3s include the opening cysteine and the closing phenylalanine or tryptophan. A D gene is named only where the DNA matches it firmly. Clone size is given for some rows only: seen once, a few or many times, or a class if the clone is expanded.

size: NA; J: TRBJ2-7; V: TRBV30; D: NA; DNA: TGTGCCTGCCGCCAGACAGCGACCTTTTACGAGCAGTACTTC; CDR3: CACRQTATFYEQYF
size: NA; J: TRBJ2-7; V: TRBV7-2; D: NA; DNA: TGTGCCAGCAGCTTAATCCAGGGTCGGAACTACGAGCAGTACTTC; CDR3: CASSLIQGRNYEQYF
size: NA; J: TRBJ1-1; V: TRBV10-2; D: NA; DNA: TGCGCCAGCTTTTTTTCAGGGTATAGTGGGGAGAACACTGAAGCTTTCTTT; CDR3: CASFFSGYSGENTEAFF
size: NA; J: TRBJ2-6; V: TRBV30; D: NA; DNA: TGTGCCTGGAGTGGTCGGAGAACGGCGACCCTACAGGCGGCAGGGGCCAACGTCCTGACTTTC; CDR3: CAWSGRRTATLQAAGANVLTF
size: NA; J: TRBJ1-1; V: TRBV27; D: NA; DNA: TGTGCCAGCAGGTTTGGAGTAAACACTGAAGCTTTCTTT; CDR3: CASRFGVNTEAFF
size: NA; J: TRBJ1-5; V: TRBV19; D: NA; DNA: TGTGCCAGTAACCAGGATTATAGCAATCAGCCCCAGCATTTT; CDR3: CASNQDYSNQPQHF
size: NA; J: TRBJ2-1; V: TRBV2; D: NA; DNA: TGTGCCAGCAGTTTGACTCCCTACAATGAGCAGTTCTTC; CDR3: CASSLTPYNEQFF
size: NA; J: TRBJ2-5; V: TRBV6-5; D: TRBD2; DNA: TGTGCCAGCAGTAACCCGGGGGGGTGGATCCAGTACTTC; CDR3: CASSNPGGWIQYF
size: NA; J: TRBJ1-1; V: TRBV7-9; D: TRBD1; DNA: TGTGCCAGCAGCTCCCGGATGACAGGGGGCACTGAAGCTTTCTTT; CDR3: CASSSRMTGGTEAFF
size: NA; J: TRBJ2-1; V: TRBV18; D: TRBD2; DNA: TGTGCCAGCTCACTTACTAGCGGGGGGGAGCAGTTCTTC; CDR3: CASSLTSGGEQFF
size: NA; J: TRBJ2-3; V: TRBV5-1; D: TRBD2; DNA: TGCGCCAGCAGCTTGTTCGCGGGGGGGCCGGCAGATACGCAGTATTTT; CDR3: CASSLFAGGPADTQYF
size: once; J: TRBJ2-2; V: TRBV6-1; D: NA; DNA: TGTGCCAGCAGCCCTATCAGGGTAGAGGGGGAGCTGTTTTTT; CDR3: CASSPIRVEGELFF
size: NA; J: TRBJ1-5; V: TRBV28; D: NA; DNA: TGTGCCAGCAGTAAAACAGGGAGAGATCAGCCCCAGCATTTT; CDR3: CASSKTGRDQPQHF
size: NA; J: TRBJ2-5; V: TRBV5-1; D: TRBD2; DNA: TGCGCCAGCAGCTTGGAGTGGGGCGGGGGAGAGACCCAGTACTTC; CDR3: CASSLEWGGGETQYF
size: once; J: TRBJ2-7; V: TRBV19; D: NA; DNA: TGTGCCAGTAGTTTAAGGACAGAGCGGAGCTCCTACGAGCAGTACTTC; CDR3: CASSLRTERSSYEQYF
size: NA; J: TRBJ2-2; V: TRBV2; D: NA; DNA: TGTGCCAGCAGAGCCGGGACTTCACTCCGTGACACCGGGGAGCTGTTTTTT; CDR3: CASRAGTSLRDTGELFF
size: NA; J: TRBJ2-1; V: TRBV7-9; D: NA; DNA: TGTGCCAGCAGCTTTCAGGGAGGCGAGCAGTTCTTC; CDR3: CASSFQGGEQFF
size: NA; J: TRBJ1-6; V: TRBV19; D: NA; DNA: TGTGCCAGTAGTGCACGGGACTTGGTTCTCCTCCACTTT; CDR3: CASSARDLVLLHF
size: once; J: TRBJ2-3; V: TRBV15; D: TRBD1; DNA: TGTGCCACCAGCCTAGGGGGCGGCACAGATACGCAGTATTTT; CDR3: CATSLGGGTDTQYF
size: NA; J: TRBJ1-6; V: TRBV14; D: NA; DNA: TGTGCCAGCAGCCTGGACAGTATTTTATCACCCCTCCACTTT; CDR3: CASSLDSILSPLHF
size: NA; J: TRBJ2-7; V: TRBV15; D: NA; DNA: TGTGCCACCAGCAGAGATCAGGGGTCGAGCCAGTACTTC; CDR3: CATSRDQGSSQYF
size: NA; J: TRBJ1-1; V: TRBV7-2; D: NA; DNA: TGTGCCAGCAGCCTACTACCGGGAGACACTGAAGCTTTCTTT; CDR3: CASSLLPGDTEAFF
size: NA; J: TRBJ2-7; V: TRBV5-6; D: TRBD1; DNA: TGTGCCAGCAGCTTCTTTCTTGGGACAGGGTATTACGAGCAGTACTTC; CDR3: CASSFFLGTGYYEQYF
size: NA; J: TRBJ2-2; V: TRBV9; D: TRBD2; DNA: TGTGCCAGCAGCGCACCGGGACTAGCCGGGGAGCTGTTTTTT; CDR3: CASSAPGLAGELFF
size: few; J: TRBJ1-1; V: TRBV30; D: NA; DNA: TGTGCCTGGAGTGCCGGCAGCGGAGGTGCTTTCTTT; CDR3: CAWSAGSGGAFF
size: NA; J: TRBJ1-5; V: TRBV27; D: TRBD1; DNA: TGTGCCAGCAGTCGGGACAGCAGCAATCAGCCCCAGCATTTT; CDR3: CASSRDSSNQPQHF
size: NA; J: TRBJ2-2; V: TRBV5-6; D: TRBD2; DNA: TGTGCCAGCAGCTTCAATAGCGGGGGGCCCCCCGGGGAGCTGTTTTTT; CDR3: CASSFNSGGPPGELFF
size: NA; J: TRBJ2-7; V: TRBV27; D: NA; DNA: TGTGCCAGCAGTTTAGGGGGAGGCTACGAGCAGTACTTC; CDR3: CASSLGGGYEQYF
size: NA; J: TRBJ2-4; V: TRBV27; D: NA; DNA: TGTGCCAGCAGTAAACAGGGTGCCAAAAACATTCAGTACTTC; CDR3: CASSKQGAKNIQYF
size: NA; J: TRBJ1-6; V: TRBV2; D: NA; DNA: TGTGCCAGCACCCAGGGGAATTCACCCCTCCACTTT; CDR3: CASTQGNSPLHF
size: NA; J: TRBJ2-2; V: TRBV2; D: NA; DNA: TGTGCCAGCAGTGTCCCGTCTTATACCGGGGAGCTGTTTTTT; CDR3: CASSVPSYTGELFF
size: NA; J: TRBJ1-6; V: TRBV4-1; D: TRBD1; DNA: TGCGCCAGCAGCCTATACACACAGGGGCAGGGTCCGAATTCACCCCTCCACTTT; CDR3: CASSLYTQGQGPNSPLHF
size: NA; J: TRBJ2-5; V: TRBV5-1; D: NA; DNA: TGCGCCAGCAGCTGGTTTGGAGAGGCCCAAGAGACCCAGTACTTC; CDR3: CASSWFGEAQETQYF
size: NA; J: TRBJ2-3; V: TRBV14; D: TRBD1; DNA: TGTGCCAGCAGCCAAGTGGAAGGGGGCCGTGTCTTTACCTACACAGATACGCAGTATTTT; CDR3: CASSQVEGGRVFTYTDTQYF
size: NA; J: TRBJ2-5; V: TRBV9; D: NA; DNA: TGTGCCAGCAGCCCCACCGTTAGGAGGGAAGAGACCCAGTACTTC; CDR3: CASSPTVRREETQYF
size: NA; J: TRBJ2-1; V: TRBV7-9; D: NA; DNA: TGTGCCAGCAGCTCAAGGGGCACGGACAATGAGCAGTTCTTC; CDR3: CASSSRGTDNEQFF
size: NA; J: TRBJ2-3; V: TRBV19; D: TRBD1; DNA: TGTGCCACCGGGGACAGGGTGACAGATACGCAGTATTTT; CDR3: CATGDRVTDTQYF
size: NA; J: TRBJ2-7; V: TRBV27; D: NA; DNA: TGTGCCAGCAGCACTTCGACACTCCCCTACGAGCAGTACTTC; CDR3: CASSTSTLPYEQYF
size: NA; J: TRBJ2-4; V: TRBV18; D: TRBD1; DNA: TGTGCCAGCTCCATGGACAGGGCACTTATAGCCAAAAACATTCAGTACTTC; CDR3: CASSMDRALIAKNIQYF
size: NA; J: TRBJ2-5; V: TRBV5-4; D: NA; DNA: TGTGCCAGCAGCTTGGAGAGGGTACAAGAGACCCAGTACTTC; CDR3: CASSLERVQETQYF
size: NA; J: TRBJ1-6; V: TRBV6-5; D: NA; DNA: TGTGCCAGCAGTTTGCAGGGGAGTTATAATTCACCCCTCCACTTT; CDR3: CASSLQGSYNSPLHF
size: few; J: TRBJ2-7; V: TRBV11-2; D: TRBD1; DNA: TGTGCCAGCAGCCCGTGGACAGGGGGACCGGTCGAGCAGTACTTC; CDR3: CASSPWTGGPVEQYF
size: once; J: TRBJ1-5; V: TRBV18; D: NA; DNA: TGTGCCAGCTCACGCGAGACAGGACAGTCCGGCAATCAGCCCCAGCATTTT; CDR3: CASSRETGQSGNQPQHF
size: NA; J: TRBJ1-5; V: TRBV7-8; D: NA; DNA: TGTGCCAGCAGCTTAGCGGCCGGAGGCAATCAGCCCCAGCATTTT; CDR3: CASSLAAGGNQPQHF
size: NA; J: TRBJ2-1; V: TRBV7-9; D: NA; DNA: TGTGCCAGCAGCCCAGGGGCCAGTAATGAGCAGTTCTTC; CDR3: CASSPGASNEQFF
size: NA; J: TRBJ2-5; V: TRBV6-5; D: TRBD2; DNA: TGTGCCAGCAGTTATACTAGCGACGAGACCCAGTACTTC; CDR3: CASSYTSDETQYF